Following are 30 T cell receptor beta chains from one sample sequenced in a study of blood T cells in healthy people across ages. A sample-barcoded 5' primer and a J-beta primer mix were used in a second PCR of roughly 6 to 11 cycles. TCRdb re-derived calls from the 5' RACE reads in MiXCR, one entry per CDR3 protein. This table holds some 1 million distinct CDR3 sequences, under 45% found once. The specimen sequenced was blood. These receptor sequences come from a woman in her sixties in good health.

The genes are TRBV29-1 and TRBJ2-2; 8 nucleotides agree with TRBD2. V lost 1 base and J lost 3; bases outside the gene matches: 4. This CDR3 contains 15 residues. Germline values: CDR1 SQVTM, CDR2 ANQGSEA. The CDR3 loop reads CSVEAGRGDTGELFF. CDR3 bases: TGCAGCGTTGAAGCCGGGCGGGGGGACACCGGGGAGCTGTTTTTT.

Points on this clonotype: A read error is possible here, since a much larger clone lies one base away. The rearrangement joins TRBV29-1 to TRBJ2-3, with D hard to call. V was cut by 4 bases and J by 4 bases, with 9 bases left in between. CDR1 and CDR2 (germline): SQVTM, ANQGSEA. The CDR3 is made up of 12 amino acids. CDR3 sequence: CSVAQSADTQYF. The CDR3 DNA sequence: TGCAGCGTTGCTCAGAGCGCAGATACGCAGTATTTT.

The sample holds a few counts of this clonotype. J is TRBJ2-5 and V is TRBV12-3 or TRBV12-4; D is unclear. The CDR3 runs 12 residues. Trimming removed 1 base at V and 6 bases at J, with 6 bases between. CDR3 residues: CASSLEVKTQYF. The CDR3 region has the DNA TGTGCCAGCAGTTTAGAAGTGAAGACCCAGTACTTC.

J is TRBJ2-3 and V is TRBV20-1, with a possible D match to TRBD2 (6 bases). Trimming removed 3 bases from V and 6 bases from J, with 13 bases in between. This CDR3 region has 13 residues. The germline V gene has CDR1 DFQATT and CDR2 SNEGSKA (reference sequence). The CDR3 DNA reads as TGCAGTGCTAGCCCCGGAGGGTTGGATACGCAGTATTTT. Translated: CSASPGGLDTQYF.

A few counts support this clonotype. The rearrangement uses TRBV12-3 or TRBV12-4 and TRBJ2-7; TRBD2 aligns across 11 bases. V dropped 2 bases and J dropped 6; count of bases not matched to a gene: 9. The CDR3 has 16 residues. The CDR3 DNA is TGTGCCAGCAGTTTAATGCCTAGCGGGAGGCTCTGCGAGCAGTACTTC. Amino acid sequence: CASSLMPSGRLCEQYF.

As DNA, the CDR3 is TGCGCCAGCAGTGTAGGCCGAAGCACAGATACGCAGTATTTT. Protein sequence: CASSVGRSTDTQYF. The chain uses TRBV10-1 and TRBJ2-3; D remains unclear. The CDR3 extends over 14 amino acids. V was cut by 4 bases and J by 0 bases, with 8 bases left in between. The germline V gene has CDR1 WNHNN and CDR2 SYGVQD (reference sequence).

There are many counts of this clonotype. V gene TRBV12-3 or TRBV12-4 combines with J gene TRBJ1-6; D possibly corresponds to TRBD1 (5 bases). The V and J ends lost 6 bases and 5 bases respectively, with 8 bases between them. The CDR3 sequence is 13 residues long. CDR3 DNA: TGTGCCAGCAGCAGGGACCATAATTCACCCCTCCACTTT. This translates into CASSRDHNSPLHF.

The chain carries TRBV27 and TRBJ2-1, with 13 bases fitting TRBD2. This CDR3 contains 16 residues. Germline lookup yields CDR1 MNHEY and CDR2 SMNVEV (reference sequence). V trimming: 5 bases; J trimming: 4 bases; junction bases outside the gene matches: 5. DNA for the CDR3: TGTGCCAGCAGTGTAGCGGGACTAGCGGGGTACAATGAGCAGTTCTTC. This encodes CASSVAGLAGYNEQFF.

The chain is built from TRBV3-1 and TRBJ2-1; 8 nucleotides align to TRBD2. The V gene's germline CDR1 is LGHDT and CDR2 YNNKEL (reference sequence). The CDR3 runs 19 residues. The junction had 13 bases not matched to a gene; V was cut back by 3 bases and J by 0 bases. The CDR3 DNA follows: TGTGCCAGCAGCCACATGCTTAGCGGGACCTCAAGCTCCTACAATGAGCAGTTCTTC. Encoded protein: CASSHMLSGTSSSYNEQFF.

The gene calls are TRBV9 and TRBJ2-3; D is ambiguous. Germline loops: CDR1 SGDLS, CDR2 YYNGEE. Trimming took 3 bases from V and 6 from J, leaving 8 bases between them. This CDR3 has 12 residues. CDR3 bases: TGTGCCAGCAGCGATTTGGATGATACGCAGTATTTT. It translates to CASSDLDDTQYF. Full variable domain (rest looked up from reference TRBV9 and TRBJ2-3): DSGVTQTPKHLITATGQRVTLRCSPRSGDLSVYWYQQSLDQGLQFLIQYYNGEERAKGNILERFSAQQFPDLHSELNLSSLELGDSALYFCASSDLDDTQYFGPGTRLTVL.

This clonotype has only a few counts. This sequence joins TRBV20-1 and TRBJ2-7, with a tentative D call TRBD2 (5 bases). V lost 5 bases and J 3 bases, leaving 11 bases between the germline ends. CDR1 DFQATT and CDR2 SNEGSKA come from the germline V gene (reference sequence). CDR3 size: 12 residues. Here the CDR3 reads CSAGWESYEQYF. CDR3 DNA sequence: TGCAGTGCTGGTTGGGAGAGCTACGAGCAGTACTTC.

The CDR3 DNA reads TGTGCCACCAGTGATACTAGCACAGATACGCAGTATTTT. Amino acids: CATSDTSTDTQYF. V gene TRBV24-1 combines with J gene TRBJ2-3, with D unclear. The CDR3 runs to 13 residues. Germline V gives CDR1 KGHDR, CDR2 SFDVKD. The V and J ends lost 3 bases and 0 bases respectively, with 3 bases between them.

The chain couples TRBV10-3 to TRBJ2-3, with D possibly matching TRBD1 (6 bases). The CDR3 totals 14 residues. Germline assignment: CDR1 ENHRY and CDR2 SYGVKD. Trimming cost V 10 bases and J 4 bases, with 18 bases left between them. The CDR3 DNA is TGTGCCACCCAACAGGGTATTGGGGCAGATACGCAGTATTTT. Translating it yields CATQQGIGADTQYF.

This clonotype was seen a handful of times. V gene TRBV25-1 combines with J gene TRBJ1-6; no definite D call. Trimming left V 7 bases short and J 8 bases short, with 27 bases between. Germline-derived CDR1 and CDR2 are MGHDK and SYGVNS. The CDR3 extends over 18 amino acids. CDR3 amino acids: CASTPRAGGFLRDSPLHF. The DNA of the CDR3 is TGTGCCAGCACCCCAAGGGCAGGAGGATTCCTCCGGGATTCACCCCTCCACTTT.

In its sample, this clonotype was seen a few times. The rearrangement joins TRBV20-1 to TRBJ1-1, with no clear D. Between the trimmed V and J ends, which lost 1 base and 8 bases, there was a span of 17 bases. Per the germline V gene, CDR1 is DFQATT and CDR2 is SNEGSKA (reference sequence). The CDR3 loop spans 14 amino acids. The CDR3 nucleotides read TGCAGTGCTAGAGGGGTCACGGGCTCCCAAGAAGCTTTCTTT. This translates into CSARGVTGSQEAFF.

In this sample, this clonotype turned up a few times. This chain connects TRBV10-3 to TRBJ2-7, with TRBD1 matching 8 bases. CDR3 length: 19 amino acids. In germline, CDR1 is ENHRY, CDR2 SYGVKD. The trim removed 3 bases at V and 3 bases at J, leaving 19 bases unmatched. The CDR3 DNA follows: TGTGCCATCAGTGACGGGAACGCTCGAGACAGGGGATCGGTCTACGAGCAGTACTTC. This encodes CAISDGNARDRGSVYEQYF.

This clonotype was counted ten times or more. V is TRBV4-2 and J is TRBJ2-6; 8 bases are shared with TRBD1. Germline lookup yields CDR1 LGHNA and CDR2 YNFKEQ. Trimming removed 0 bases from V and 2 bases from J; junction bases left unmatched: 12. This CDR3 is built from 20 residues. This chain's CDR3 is CASSQEDSRGLLAGANVLTF. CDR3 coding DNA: TGTGCCAGCAGCCAAGAGGACAGCAGGGGGCTCTTGGCTGGGGCCAACGTCCTGACTTTC.

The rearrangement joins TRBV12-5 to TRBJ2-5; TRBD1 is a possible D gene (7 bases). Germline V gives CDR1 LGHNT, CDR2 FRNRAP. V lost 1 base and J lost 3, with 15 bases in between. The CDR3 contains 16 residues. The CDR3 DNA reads TGTGCTAGTGGTTTGGCTACGACCAGGGGGGAAGAGACCCAGTACTTC. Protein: CASGLATTRGEETQYF.

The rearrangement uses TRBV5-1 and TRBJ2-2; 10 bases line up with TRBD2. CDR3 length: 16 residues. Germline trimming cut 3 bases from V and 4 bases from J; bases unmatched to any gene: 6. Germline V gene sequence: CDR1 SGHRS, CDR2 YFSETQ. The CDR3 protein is CASSSRLAGRTGELFF. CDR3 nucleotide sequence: TGCGCCAGCAGCTCCCGACTAGCGGGCCGCACCGGGGAGCTGTTTTTT.

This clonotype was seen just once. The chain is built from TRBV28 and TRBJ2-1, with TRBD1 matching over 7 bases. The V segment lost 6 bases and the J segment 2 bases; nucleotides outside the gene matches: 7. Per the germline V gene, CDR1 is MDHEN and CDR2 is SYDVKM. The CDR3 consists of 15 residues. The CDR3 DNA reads TGTGCCAGCAGCACAGACAGGGTCCCCTACAATGAGCAGTTCTTC. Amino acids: CASSTDRVPYNEQFF.

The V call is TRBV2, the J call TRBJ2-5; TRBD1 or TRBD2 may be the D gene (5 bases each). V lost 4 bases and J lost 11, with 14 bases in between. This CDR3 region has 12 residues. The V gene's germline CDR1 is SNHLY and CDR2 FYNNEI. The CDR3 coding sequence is TGTGCCAGCAGTGGGGACGTCTCGGAGCAGTACTTC. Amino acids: CASSGDVSEQYF.

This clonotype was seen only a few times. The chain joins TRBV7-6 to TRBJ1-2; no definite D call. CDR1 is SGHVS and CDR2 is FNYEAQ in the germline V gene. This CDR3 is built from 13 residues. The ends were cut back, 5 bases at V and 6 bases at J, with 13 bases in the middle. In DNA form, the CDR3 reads TGTGCCAGCAGCAAGGCGGCGGGGAATGGCTACACCTTC. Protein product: CASSKAAGNGYTF.

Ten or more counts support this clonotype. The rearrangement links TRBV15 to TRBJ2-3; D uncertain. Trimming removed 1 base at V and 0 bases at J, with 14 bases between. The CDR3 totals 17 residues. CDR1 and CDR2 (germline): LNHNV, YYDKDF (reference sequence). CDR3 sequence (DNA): TGTGCCACCAGCAGAGGAAGTCCCCAGGAAAGCACAGATACGCAGTATTTT. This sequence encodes CATSRGSPQESTDTQYF. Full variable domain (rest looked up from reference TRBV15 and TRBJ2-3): DAMVIQNPRYQVTQFGKPVTLSCSQTLNHNVMYWYQQKSSQAPKLLFHYYDKDFNNEADTPDNFQSRRPNTSFCFLDIRSPGLGDTAMYLCATSRGSPQESTDTQYFGPGTRLTVL.

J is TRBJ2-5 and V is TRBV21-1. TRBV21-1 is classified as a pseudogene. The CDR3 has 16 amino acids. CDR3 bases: TGTGCCAGCAGCAAAGCGAGGCGTCGAACCGAGAGCGAGCGGTACTTC. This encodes CASSKARRRTESERYF.

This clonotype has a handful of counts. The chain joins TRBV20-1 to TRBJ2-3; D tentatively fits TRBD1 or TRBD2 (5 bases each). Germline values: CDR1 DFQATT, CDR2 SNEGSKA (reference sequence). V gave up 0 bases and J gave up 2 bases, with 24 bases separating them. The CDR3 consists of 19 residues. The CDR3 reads CSARDQGLGTMSHTDTQYF. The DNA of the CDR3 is TGCAGTGCTAGAGACCAAGGCCTGGGGACCATGTCCCACACAGATACGCAGTATTTT.

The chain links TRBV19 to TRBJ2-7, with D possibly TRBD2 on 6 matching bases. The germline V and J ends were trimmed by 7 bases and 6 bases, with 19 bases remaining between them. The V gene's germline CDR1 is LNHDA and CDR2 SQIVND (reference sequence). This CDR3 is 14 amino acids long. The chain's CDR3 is CASTPCVGGCEQYF. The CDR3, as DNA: TGTGCCAGTACCCCATGTGTAGGAGGGTGCGAGCAGTACTTC.

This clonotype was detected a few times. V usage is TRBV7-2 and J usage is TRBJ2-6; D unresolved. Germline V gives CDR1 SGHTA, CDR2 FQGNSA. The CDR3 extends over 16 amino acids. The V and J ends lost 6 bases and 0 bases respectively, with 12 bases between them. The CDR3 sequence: CASRRSSRSGANVLTF. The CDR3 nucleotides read TGTGCCAGCAGACGATCCAGCCGCTCTGGGGCCAACGTCCTGACTTTC.

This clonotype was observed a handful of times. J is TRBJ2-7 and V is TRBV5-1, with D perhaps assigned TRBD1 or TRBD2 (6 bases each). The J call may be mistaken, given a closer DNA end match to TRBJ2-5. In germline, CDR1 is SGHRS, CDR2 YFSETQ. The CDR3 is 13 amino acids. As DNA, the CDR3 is TGCGCCAGCAAGAAGGGGGGACAAGAGACCCAGTACTTC. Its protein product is CASKKGGQETQYF.

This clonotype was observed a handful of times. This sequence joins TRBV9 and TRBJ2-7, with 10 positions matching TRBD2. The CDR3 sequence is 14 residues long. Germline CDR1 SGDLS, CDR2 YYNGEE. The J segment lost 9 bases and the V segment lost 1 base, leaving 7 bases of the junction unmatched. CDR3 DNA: TGTGCCAGCAGCGTAACACTAGCGGGAACGGTGCAGTACTTC. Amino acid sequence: CASSVTLAGTVQYF.

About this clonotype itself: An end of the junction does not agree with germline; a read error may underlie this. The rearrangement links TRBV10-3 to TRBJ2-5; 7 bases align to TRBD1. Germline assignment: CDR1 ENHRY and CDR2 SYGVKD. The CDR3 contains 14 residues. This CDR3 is CAISELQGQEIQYF. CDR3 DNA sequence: TGTGCCATCAGTGAGTTACAGGGGCAAGAGATCCAGTACTTC.